This T cell receptor (beta chain) derives from a study of early T cells in non-severe SARS-CoV-2 infection. Study summary: Sequencing was performed on bulk RNA from unsorted whole blood, leaving chains unpaired.

Germline V gene sequence: CDR1 SGHNT, CDR2 YYREEE (reference sequence). The CDR3 totals 17 residues. Trimming at V came to 4 bases and at J to 3 bases, leaving 10 bases not matched to a gene. Overall study findings and caveats: Anti-spike CD8 responses were favored in VDJdb matching, and private and CD4 specificities were missed.

Attachment of unique molecular identifiers was made to individual cDNA molecules. One entry per CDR3 protein, called by TCRdb with MiXCR from the 5' RACE reads. The sample records 55,000 to 80,000 distinct CDR3 sequences, over 9.5% being singletons. This clonotype was counted at least ten times. Antigen: not known. The chain links TRBV5-4 to TRBJ2-3, with 11 nucleotides matching TRBD2. The starting material was whole blood, obtained at baseline. This TCR was sampled from an adult who was a healthcare worker with PCR-confirmed SARS-CoV-2 infection or an uninfected control (not recorded which). The CDR3 loop reads CASSLLSTSGGTDTQYF. CDR3 DNA: TGTGCCAGCAGCCTACTTTCAACTAGCGGGGGTACAGATACGCAGTATTTT. The variable domain in full, completed from reference TRBV5-4 and TRBJ2-3, reads ETGVTQSPTHLIKTRGQQVTLRCSSQSGHNTVSWYQQALGQGPQFIFQYYREEENGRGNFPPRFSGLQFPNYSSELNVNALELDDSALYLCASSLLSTSGGTDTQYFGPGTRLTVL.